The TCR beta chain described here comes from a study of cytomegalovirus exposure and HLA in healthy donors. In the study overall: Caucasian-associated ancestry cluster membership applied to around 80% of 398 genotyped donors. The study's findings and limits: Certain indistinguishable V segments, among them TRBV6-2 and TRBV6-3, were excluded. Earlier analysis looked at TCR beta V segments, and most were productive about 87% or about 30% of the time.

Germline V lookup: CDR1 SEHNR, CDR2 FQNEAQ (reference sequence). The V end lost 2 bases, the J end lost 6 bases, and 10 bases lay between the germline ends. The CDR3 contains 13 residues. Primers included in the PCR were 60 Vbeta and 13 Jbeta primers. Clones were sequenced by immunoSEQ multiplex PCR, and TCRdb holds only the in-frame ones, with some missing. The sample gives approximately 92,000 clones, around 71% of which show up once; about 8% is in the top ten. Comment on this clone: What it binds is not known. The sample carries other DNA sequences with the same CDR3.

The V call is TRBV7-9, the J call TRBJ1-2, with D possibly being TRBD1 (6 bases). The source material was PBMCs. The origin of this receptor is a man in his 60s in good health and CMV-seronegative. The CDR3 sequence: CASSLLQGDGYTF. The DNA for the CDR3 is TGTGCCAGCAGCTTACTACAGGGAGATGGCTACACCTTC.